These T cell receptor beta chains were read from a single sample in a study of shared clonotypes between healthy human individuals. Assay used: immunoSEQ multiplex PCR; TCRdb lists only in-frame clones, some missing. Of roughly 2 million clones in the sample, over 85% were seen once. Material: naive CD8+ T cells sorted from blood. All receptors come from a man aged 18 to 29 in good health. Both conserved end residues are part of each CDR3. D genes are given only for firm matches. Where a row states a size, it is once, few, many or the class of an expanded clone; other rows omit it.

v_gene	d_gene	j_gene	abundance	CDR3aa	CDR3nt
TRBV6-6	TRBD1	TRBJ1-1	.	CARPGTGNTEAFF	TGTGCCAGACCCGGGACAGGGAACACTGAAGCTTTCTTT
TRBV10-3	.	TRBJ2-3	.	CAISDLGHFTDTQYF	TGTGCCATCAGTGATTTAGGACATTTCACAGATACGCAGTATTTT
TRBV7-9	.	TRBJ2-7	once	CASSGGAAYEQYF	TGTGCCAGCAGTGGCGGGGCCGCCTACGAGCAGTACTTC
TRBV7-8	.	TRBJ1-3	.	CASSLQHPSGNTIYF	TGTGCCAGCAGCTTACAACATCCTTCTGGAAACACCATATATTTT
TRBV28	.	TRBJ2-7	.	CASSSRLSGEQYF	TGTGCCAGCAGTTCCCGCCTCTCGGGCGAGCAGTACTTC
TRBV30	.	TRBJ1-1	.	CAWSGQNYEAFF	TGTGCCTGGAGCGGACAGAATTATGAAGCTTTCTTT
TRBV2	TRBD1	TRBJ2-1	.	CASSETGGHEQFF	TGTGCCAGCAGTGAAACAGGGGGCCATGAGCAGTTCTTC
TRBV5-6	.	TRBJ1-4	.	CASSLWDGNEKLFF	TGTGCCAGCAGCTTGTGGGATGGTAATGAAAAACTGTTTTTT
TRBV2	.	TRBJ2-2	.	CASRAGEGTGELFF	TGTGCCAGCAGGGCAGGGGAAGGGACCGGGGAGCTGTTTTTT
TRBV7-9	.	TRBJ2-2	.	CASSLDLPTGELFF	TGTGCCAGCAGCTTAGATCTTCCGACCGGGGAGCTGTTTTTT
TRBV30	TRBD1	TRBJ2-7	.	CAWNPGQGSYEQYF	TGTGCCTGGAATCCGGGACAGGGGTCCTACGAGCAGTACTTC
TRBV4-1	.	TRBJ1-2	.	CASSQEGRGNGYTF	TGCGCCAGCAGCCAAGAAGGGAGAGGGAATGGCTACACCTTC
TRBV29-1	.	TRBJ2-7	.	CSVARDGYEQYF	TGCAGCGTTGCCAGGGACGGGTACGAGCAGTACTTC
TRBV4-3	.	TRBJ1-4	.	CASSQGLEGVNEKLFF	TGCGCCAGCAGCCAAGGTCTGGAGGGAGTGAACGAAAAACTGTTTTTT
TRBV4-1	.	TRBJ1-2	.	CASSQVAGAPQYGYTF	TGCGCCAGCAGCCAAGTGGCGGGGGCCCCCCAATACGGCTACACCTTC
TRBV7-9	.	TRBJ2-1	.	CASSLALGSYNEQFF	TGTGCCAGCAGCTTAGCTCTGGGGTCCTACAATGAGCAGTTCTTC
TRBV2	TRBD1	TRBJ1-2	.	CARTGGGYGYTF	TGTGCCAGGACAGGGGGCGGCTATGGCTACACCTTC
TRBV15	.	TRBJ2-7	.	CATREGERSYEQYF	TGTGCCACCAGAGAAGGGGAGAGGTCCTACGAGCAGTACTTC
TRBV7-6	TRBD1	TRBJ1-1	.	CASSFEGQGLMNTEAFF	TGTGCCAGCAGCTTCGAGGGACAGGGACTCATGAACACTGAAGCTTTCTTT
TRBV2	.	TRBJ1-1	.	CASSEMGRGPEAFF	TGTGCCAGCAGTGAAATGGGGAGGGGACCTGAAGCTTTCTTT
TRBV19	.	TRBJ2-7	.	CASSAGEAYEQYF	TGTGCCAGTAGTGCAGGGGAGGCCTACGAGCAGTACTTC
TRBV6-4	TRBD2	TRBJ2-3	.	CASSELGLAETEVPDTQYF	TGTGCCAGCAGTGAACTAGGACTAGCGGAAACAGAGGTCCCAGATACGCAGTATTTT
TRBV9	.	TRBJ2-7	.	CASSVEWDERSYEQYF	TGTGCCAGCAGCGTAGAGTGGGACGAAAGGTCCTACGAGCAGTACTTC
TRBV6-5	TRBD2	TRBJ2-7	.	CASSYSRLAGGYEQYF	TGTGCCAGCAGTTACTCGCGACTAGCGGGAGGGTACGAGCAGTACTTC
TRBV6-5	TRBD1	TRBJ2-7	.	CASSYSTGGLEQYF	TGTGCCAGCAGTTACTCGACAGGGGGACTCGAGCAGTACTTC
TRBV15	TRBD2	TRBJ2-5	.	CATSRDSSGSPQYF	TGTGCCACCAGCAGAGATTCAAGCGGGAGCCCCCAGTACTTC
TRBV10-3	.	TRBJ2-1	.	CAISELADEQFF	TGTGCCATCAGTGAACTAGCTGATGAGCAGTTCTTC
TRBV27	.	TRBJ1-4	.	CASRPVGTNEKLFF	TGTGCCAGCAGACCTGTGGGGACTAATGAAAAACTGTTTTTT
TRBV6-5	.	TRBJ2-2	.	CASSPLGNTGELFF	TGTGCCAGCAGCCCACTTGGGAACACCGGGGAGCTGTTTTTT
TRBV4-1	.	TRBJ2-7	.	CASSQGPQVGSSYEQYF	TGCGCCAGCAGCCAAGGGCCACAGGTTGGGAGCTCCTACGAGCAGTACTTC
TRBV14	.	TRBJ2-7	.	CASSLRDLGSYEQYF	TGTGCCAGCAGCCTCCGGGACCTGGGCTCCTACGAGCAGTACTTC
TRBV13	TRBD1	TRBJ2-1	.	CASSLGQGDFYEQFF	TGTGCCAGCAGCTTGGGACAGGGGGATTTCTATGAGCAGTTCTTC
TRBV7-9	TRBD2	TRBJ2-7	.	CASSLVGLAGSYEQYF	TGTGCCAGCAGCTTAGTAGGGCTAGCGGGCTCCTACGAGCAGTACTTC
TRBV7-9	.	TRBJ1-1	.	CASSPWTVNTEAFF	TGTGCCAGCAGCCCCTGGACGGTGAACACTGAAGCTTTCTTT
TRBV9	TRBD2	TRBJ2-7	once	CASSVGGRGYEQYF	TGTGCCAGCAGCGTGGGCGGGAGAGGGTACGAGCAGTACTTC
TRBV4-1	TRBD2	TRBJ2-5	.	CASSPPLAGKQETQYF	TGCGCCAGCAGCCCCCCGTTAGCGGGAAAACAAGAGACCCAGTACTTC
TRBV6-1	.	TRBJ2-1	.	CASSERGGLGDNEQFF	TGTGCCAGCAGTGAGAGGGGGGGGCTAGGAGACAATGAGCAGTTCTTC
TRBV15	TRBD2	TRBJ2-3	.	CATSRDHGGGGDTQYF	TGTGCCACCAGCAGAGATCACGGTGGGGGGGGAGATACGCAGTATTTT
TRBV5-1	TRBD2	TRBJ2-3	.	CASSLPSGETTDTQYF	TGCGCCAGCAGCTTGCCTAGCGGGGAGACCACAGATACGCAGTATTTT
TRBV2	.	TRBJ2-4	.	CASSDPRQQEDIQYF	TGTGCCAGCAGTGATCCACGGCAGCAGGAGGACATTCAGTACTTC
TRBV12-5	.	TRBJ1-2	.	CASGAGNYGYTF	TGTGCTAGTGGGGCAGGCAACTATGGCTACACCTTC
TRBV7-9	.	TRBJ1-4	.	CASSLANEKLFF	TGTGCCAGCAGCTTAGCTAATGAAAAACTGTTTTTT
TRBV6-1	.	TRBJ1-5	.	CASSRIRNNQPQHF	TGTGCCAGCAGTCGGATCAGGAACAATCAGCCCCAGCATTTT
TRBV4-3	.	TRBJ2-7	.	CASSQAPGTYEQYF	TGCGCCAGCAGCCAGGCACCGGGGACCTACGAGCAGTACTTC
TRBV4-3	TRBD2	TRBJ2-1	.	CASSQDPGLAGEGNEQFF	TGCGCCAGCAGCCAAGACCCGGGACTAGCGGGAGAGGGGAATGAGCAGTTCTTC
TRBV6-5	.	TRBJ1-5	once	CASTWGPNQPQHF	TGTGCCAGCACCTGGGGTCCAAATCAGCCCCAGCATTTT
TRBV6-5	.	TRBJ2-3	.	CASSYSLERSTDTQYF	TGTGCCAGCAGTTACTCGCTCGAGCGGAGCACAGATACGCAGTATTTT
TRBV7-3	TRBD2	TRBJ2-1	.	CASSPTGRGRDEQFF	TGTGCCAGCAGCCCCACAGGACGGGGGAGGGATGAGCAGTTCTTC
TRBV7-2	.	TRBJ1-2	.	CASRPRDDYGYTF	TGTGCCAGCAGGCCACGGGACGACTATGGCTACACCTTC
TRBV18	.	TRBJ2-7	.	CASSPGHNYEQYF	TGTGCCAGCTCACCAGGTCACAACTACGAGCAGTACTTC
TRBV27	.	TRBJ2-5	once	CASSLTERNQETQYF	TGTGCCAGCAGTTTAACAGAGCGAAACCAAGAGACCCAGTACTTC
TRBV4-1	TRBD1	TRBJ2-7	.	CASSQPGQGREQYF	TGCGCCAGCAGCCAGCCGGGACAGGGTCGCGAGCAGTACTTC
TRBV27	TRBD2	TRBJ2-7	once	CASSHGEGPYEQYF	TGTGCCAGCAGTCACGGGGAGGGTCCCTACGAGCAGTACTTC
TRBV27	.	TRBJ2-7	.	CASSLTKLHEQYF	TGTGCCAGCAGCCTTACAAAGCTCCACGAGCAGTACTTC